Presented here are 26 T cell receptor beta chains from one specimen sequenced in a study of human T cells and chemical hapten exposure. Via MiXCR, TCRdb re-called the RACE reads, giving one row per CDR3 protein. Here the sample spans approximately 57,000 distinct CDR3 sequences, 9.3% being singletons. Time point denoted: patch test 1, 2 weeks after DPC sensitization. Treatment indicated: therapeutic diphenylcyclopropenone sensitization with weekly scalp DPC. This sample comprised whole blood, obtained in connection with sensitization to the hapten diphenylcyclopropenone (DPC). These receptors were collected from a woman in her forties with alopecia areata. Some clones in this sample may be carry-over from other donors' samples.

This clonotype has just a few counts. The chain joins TRBV9 to TRBJ2-1; D is possibly TRBD2 (6 bases). V was trimmed by 5 bases and J by 7 bases, leaving 16 bases between them. The CDR3 totals 14 residues. Per the germline V gene, CDR1 is SGDLS and CDR2 is YYNGEE. This CDR3 is CASRRDSLANEQFF. DNA of the CDR3: TGTGCCAGCAGGAGGGACTCCCTCGCGAATGAGCAGTTCTTC. The whole variable domain, remainder taken from reference TRBV9 and TRBJ2-1, is DSGVTQTPKHLITATGQRVTLRCSPRSGDLSVYWYQQSLDQGLQFLIQYYNGEERAKGNILERFSAQQFPDLHSELNLSSLELGDSALYFCASRRDSLANEQFFGPGTRLTVL.

The chain combines TRBV4-2 with TRBJ2-7; TRBD2 matches at 8 bases. Looked up from germline, CDR1 is LGHNA and CDR2 is YNFKEQ. The CDR3 totals 16 residues. Losses at the gene ends were 1 base for V and 6 bases for J; bases not matched to a gene: 11. The CDR3 region is CASSQVPGGPECEQYF. CDR3 in DNA: TGTGCCAGCAGCCAAGTGCCGGGGGGGCCCGAGTGCGAGCAGTACTTC.

There are many counts of this clonotype. The V and J genes are TRBV30 and TRBJ1-2; D not resolved. CDR3 length: 13 amino acids. V lost 2 bases and J 3 bases, leaving 10 bases between the germline ends. Germline assignment: CDR1 GTSNPN and CDR2 SVGIG (reference sequence). CDR3 region: CAWSRLQDYGYTF. The CDR3 DNA follows: TGTGCCTGGAGTAGGTTGCAGGACTATGGCTACACCTTC.

About this clonotype: This may stem from a read error, because a much larger clone lies one nucleotide away. The chain employs TRBV9 and TRBJ2-2; D perhaps matches TRBD2 (5 bases). The CDR3 length is 13 residues. Germline CDR1 is SGDLS and CDR2 is YYNGEE. CDR3 DNA: TGTGCCGGCAGCCTTCTGAGCGGCGGGGAGCTGTTTTTT. Its protein product is CAGSLLSGGELFF.

In this sample, this clonotype turned up a few times. J is TRBJ2-1 and V is TRBV7-8, with 8 bases lining up with TRBD1. V gave up 5 bases and J gave up 6 bases; unmatched junction bases: 9. The germline gives CDR1 SGHVS, CDR2 FQNEAQ. The CDR3 extends over 15 amino acids. CDR3 protein: CASSRTGSTSNEQFF. The CDR3, as DNA: TGTGCCAGCAGCCGGACAGGGTCTACCAGCAATGAGCAGTTCTTC.

This clonotype was seen a few times. The CDR3, as DNA: TGTGCCAGTAGCCTCGTACAGGCCTATGGCTACACCTTC. Encoded protein: CASSLVQAYGYTF. The J gene is TRBJ1-2, the V gene TRBV19, with a tentative D call TRBD1 (5 bases). The CDR3 is 13 residues long. The V end lost 6 bases, the J end lost 4 bases, and 12 bases lay between the germline ends. Germline V gives CDR1 LNHDA, CDR2 SQIVND (reference sequence).

The chain has TRBV7-6 and TRBJ2-7, with D perhaps matching TRBD2 (6 bases). Germline CDR1 and CDR2: SGHVS and FNYEAQ. CDR3 length equals 12 residues. V was cut by 5 bases and J by 4 bases, with 9 bases left in between. For the CDR3, the DNA is TGTGCCAGCAGCAGCGCGGGGTACGAGCAGTACTTC. Amino acids: CASSSAGYEQYF.

This clonotype appeared many times. V gene TRBV11-2 combines with J gene TRBJ1-2; 7 positions agree with TRBD1. The CDR3 contains 14 residues. Trimming removed 5 bases from V and 2 bases from J; junction bases left unmatched: 5. Germline V CDR1 and CDR2: SGHAT, FQNNGV. CDR3 region: CASSAAGGNYGYTF. The CDR3 DNA follows: TGTGCCAGCAGCGCCGCAGGGGGGAACTATGGCTACACCTTC.

The chain joins TRBV12-3 or TRBV12-4 to TRBJ1-5, with 10 bases identical to TRBD1. The length of the CDR3 is 14 residues. The V and J ends lost 5 bases and 7 bases, in that order; junction bases with no gene match: 5. The CDR3 sequence is CASSRQGAGQPQHF. In DNA form, the CDR3 reads TGTGCCAGCAGTAGACAGGGGGCGGGACAGCCCCAGCATTTT.

This clonotype was picked up a small number of times. This CDR3 is CASSGQLSGANVLTF. CDR3 sequence (DNA): TGTGCCAGCAGTGGCCAATTATCTGGGGCCAACGTCCTGACTTTC. This chain uses TRBV28 with TRBJ2-6; no clear D gene. There are 15 residues in the CDR3. Per germline, CDR1 MDHEN and CDR2 SYDVKM. Between the trimmed V and J ends, which lost 5 bases and 1 base, there was a span of 9 bases.

The chain links TRBV18 to TRBJ1-6; D may be TRBD1 (6 bases). The ends were cut back, 4 bases at V and 10 bases at J, with 14 bases in the middle. Per the germline V gene, CDR1 is KGHSH and CDR2 is LQKENI. CDR3 length: 14 amino acids. In DNA form, the CDR3 reads TGTGCCAGCTCACTCCGGGACATGGACTCACCCCTCCACTTT. Translation: CASSLRDMDSPLHF.

This clonotype was observed many times. The chain has TRBV3-1 and TRBJ2-5; D possibly corresponds to TRBD1 (6 bases). The CDR3 is 15 amino acids. V shed 5 bases and J shed 9 bases, with 22 bases lying between them. The germline V gene encodes CDR1 LGHDT and CDR2 YNNKEL (reference sequence). This CDR3 is CASSSGLGLKGAQYF. CDR3 nucleotides: TGTGCCAGCAGCTCAGGACTTGGTTTGAAGGGGGCCCAGTACTTC.

This clonotype occurred many times. The genes are TRBV2 and TRBJ2-3; 12 nucleotides match TRBD2. V was clipped by 7 bases and J by 7 bases; unmatched bases: 9. The CDR3 totals 15 residues. Germline CDR1 is SNHLY and CDR2 is FYNNEI. The CDR3 DNA reads as TGTGCCAGCAAGACTAGCGGGGGCTTGGCGTATACGCAGTATTTT. This codes for CASKTSGGLAYTQYF.

This clonotype has at least ten counts. The chain recombines TRBV20-1 with TRBJ2-1; 7 bases match TRBD1. The CDR3 length is 15 residues. Looked up from germline, CDR1 is DFQATT and CDR2 is SNEGSKA (reference sequence). Trimming cost V 6 bases and J 5 bases; bases outside gene matches: 13. CDR3 amino acids: CSASTGWTGNNEQFF. The DNA of the CDR3 is TGCAGTGCATCAACCGGCTGGACAGGAAACAATGAGCAGTTCTTC.

The chain links TRBV5-6 to TRBJ2-3, with D maybe TRBD2 (6 bases). V was pared by 2 bases and J by 8 bases, with 18 bases between. CDR1 is SGHDT, CDR2 YYEEEE, per germline. CDR3 size: 15 residues. CDR3 amino acids: CASSFWGYRLGTQYF. The DNA for the CDR3 is TGTGCCAGCAGCTTCTGGGGGTACCGACTAGGTACGCAGTATTTT.

This clonotype was picked up a small number of times. The rearrangement joins TRBV6-1 to TRBJ2-7, with 10 positions matching TRBD1. The CDR3 totals 16 residues. Germline CDR1 and CDR2: MNHNS and SASEGT. V was pared by 4 bases and J by 5 bases, with 11 bases of the junction left unmatched. This CDR3 is CASSALGGDRGDEQYF. CDR3 nucleotide sequence: TGTGCCAGCAGTGCACTTGGCGGGGACAGGGGAGACGAGCAGTACTTC.

There are a few counts of this clonotype. This chain joins TRBV27 and TRBJ2-3, with TRBD2 identical over 11 bases. Trimming took 5 bases from V and 4 from J; bases not matched to a gene: 5. CDR3 length equals 15 residues. Germline V lookup: CDR1 MNHEY, CDR2 SMNVEV (reference sequence). The chain's CDR3 is CASSTSGGNADTQYF. CDR3 in DNA: TGTGCCAGCAGTACTAGCGGGGGTAACGCAGATACGCAGTATTTT.

The V call is TRBV27, the J call TRBJ2-1, with 7 positions matching TRBD2. The germline CDR1 and CDR2 sequences are MNHEY and SMNVEV (reference sequence). CDR3 length: 17 residues. Losses at the gene ends were 4 bases for V and 1 base for J; bases not matched to a gene: 10. CDR3 sequence: CASSSLSTSYSYNEQFF. In DNA, the CDR3 is TGTGCCAGCAGTTCTCTCTCGACTAGCTATTCCTACAATGAGCAGTTCTTC.

The rearrangement links TRBV7-2 to TRBJ2-7; perhaps TRBD1 as D (5 bases). Germline V lookup: CDR1 SGHTA, CDR2 FQGNSA. Trimming stripped 1 base from V and 4 bases from J, with 14 bases between. This CDR3 has 15 amino acids. CDR3 DNA sequence: TGTGCCAGCAGCTTAGATAGGCGCAGGGAATACGAGCAGTACTTC. Encoded protein: CASSLDRRREYEQYF.

This clonotype was detected a few times. Here the CDR3 reads CASSHFPRTGSAEAFF. CDR3 nucleotides: TGTGCCAGCAGCCATTTCCCCCGGACAGGATCTGCTGAAGCTTTCTTT. The chain links TRBV14 to TRBJ1-1; 7 bases agree with TRBD1. Germline CDR1 reads SGHDN; CDR2 reads FVKESK. This CDR3 spans 16 amino acids. V trimming: 3 bases; J trimming: 6 bases; junction bases outside the gene matches: 13.

This clonotype turned up a few times. The chain carries TRBV7-9 and TRBJ2-5; 10 bases line up with TRBD1. V shed 4 bases, J shed 5 bases, and the junction held 4 bases outside the gene matches. This CDR3 region has 14 residues. Germline CDR1 SEHNR, CDR2 FQNEAQ (reference sequence). In DNA, the CDR3 is TGTGCCAGCAGCTCGACAGGGGGCTTGGAGACCCAGTACTTC. Translating it yields CASSSTGGLETQYF.

Ten or more counts support this clonotype. The chain carries TRBV4-1 and TRBJ1-3; 9 positions agree with TRBD1. Germline V gene data show CDR1 as MGHRA and CDR2 as YSYEKL. J was trimmed by 2 bases and V by 2 bases; bases with no gene match: 7. The CDR3 sequence is 17 residues long. This chain's CDR3 is CASSQTGGRRTGNTIYF. The CDR3 nucleotides read TGCGCCAGCAGCCAAACAGGGGGCAGACGAACTGGAAACACCATATATTTT.

The rearrangement links TRBV7-2 to TRBJ1-3; no clear D. This CDR3 spans 16 amino acids. The V gene's germline CDR1 is SGHTA and CDR2 FQGNSA. Trimming left V 1 base short and J 0 bases short, with 10 bases between. CDR3 residues: CASSLVPLSSGNTIYF. The CDR3 nucleotides read TGTGCCAGCAGCTTAGTCCCGTTAAGCTCTGGAAACACCATATATTTT.

Remarks on this clonotype: This sequence may be a read error, since a much larger clone differs from it by one base. The chain employs TRBV20-1 and TRBJ1-5; no firm D call. Trimming took 3 bases from V and 0 from J, leaving 15 bases between them. CDR3 size: 16 residues. Germline CDR1 is DFQATT and CDR2 is SNEGSKA (reference sequence). This CDR3 is CSASLSGVNSNQPQHF. The CDR3, as DNA: TGCAGTGCTAGTCTGTCAGGTGTTAATAGCAATCAGCCCCAGCATTTT.

With respect to this clonotype: A much bigger clone sits one base away, suggesting this may be a read error. V gene TRBV5-5 combines with J gene TRBJ2-7, with D possibly being TRBD1 or TRBD2 (5 bases each). Germline CDR1 SGHKS, CDR2 YYEKEE (reference sequence). The CDR3 sequence is 15 residues long. CDR3 bases: TGTGCCAACAGCTTGATTCAGGGCGGGTTCTACGAGCAGTACTTC. This sequence encodes CANSLIQGGFYEQYF. The variable domain in full, with the rest retrieved from reference TRBV5-5 and TRBJ2-7, is DAGVTQSPTHLIKTRGQQVTLRCSPISGHKSVSWYQQVLGQGPQFIFQYYEKEERGRGNFPDRFSARQFPNYSSELNVNALLLGDSALYLCANSLIQGGFYEQYFGPGTRLTVT.

The chain recombines TRBV12-3 or TRBV12-4 with TRBJ2-6; 8 bases align to TRBD1. The CDR3 is 16 residues long. Trimming cost V 5 bases and J 0 bases; bases outside gene matches: 3. The CDR3 here is CASSRDRSSGANVLTF. Here the CDR3 DNA reads TGTGCCAGCAGTCGGGACAGGAGCTCTGGGGCCAACGTCCTGACTTTC.